This TCR beta chain comes out of a study of T-cell memory formation after mild COVID-19. Whole-study findings and limits: Clones shrinking from day 15 to 85 showed even CD4/CD8 mixes; later expanders tilted CD4+. Memory cells collected pre-infection included some clones that later responded, suggesting cross-reactive memory joined. CM and EM subsets held most contracting CD4+ clones; EMRA held CD8+ ones.

A note on this clonotype: Its antigen is undetermined.

Germline CDR1 is SGHRS and CDR2 is YFSETQ. V was clipped by 4 bases and J by 5 bases, with 12 bases between them. The CDR3 contains 13 residues. After 5'RACE with constant-segment primers, TCR alpha and TCR beta cDNA libraries carrying sample barcodes and UMIs were obtained. TCRdb fed the 5' RACE reads into MiXCR, producing one record per CDR3 protein. Of about 130,000 distinct CDR3 sequences in the sample, about a sixth were seen once. Input material: PBMCs or a T cell subset sorted from them (not recorded which). The TCR comes from a man aged 18 to 29 who had mild COVID-19 (a few samples of this study predate the infection). Cell type and time point are not known. The gene calls are TRBV5-1 and TRBJ1-1, with a weak D call TRBD1 (5 bases). The CDR3 coding sequence is TGCGCCAGCAGCCCGACAGAACTAACTGAAGCTTTCTTT. This codes for CASSPTELTEAFF.